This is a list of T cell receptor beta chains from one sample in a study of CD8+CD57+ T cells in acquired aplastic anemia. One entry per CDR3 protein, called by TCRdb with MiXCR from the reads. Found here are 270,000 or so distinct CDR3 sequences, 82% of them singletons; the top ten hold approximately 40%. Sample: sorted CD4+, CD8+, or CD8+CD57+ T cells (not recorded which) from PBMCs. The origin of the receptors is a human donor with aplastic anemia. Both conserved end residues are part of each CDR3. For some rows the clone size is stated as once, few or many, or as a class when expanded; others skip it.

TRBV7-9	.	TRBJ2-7	CASSSDGYEQYF
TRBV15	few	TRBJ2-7	CATSREAGTSEQYF
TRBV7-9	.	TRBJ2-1	CATGREREGGNEQFF
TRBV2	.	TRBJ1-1	CASSRTGWTEAFF
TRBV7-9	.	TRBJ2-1	CASSFQRSGTNYNEQFF
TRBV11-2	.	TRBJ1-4	CASSKTNEKLFF
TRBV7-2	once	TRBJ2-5	CASSLAEGPKEHQYF
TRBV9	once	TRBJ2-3	CASSVEGNTEALYF
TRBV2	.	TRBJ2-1	CASVKGAEGYYNEQFF
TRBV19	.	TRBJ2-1	CASGIASGTYNEQFF
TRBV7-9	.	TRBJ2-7	CASSTEGKRWYEQYF
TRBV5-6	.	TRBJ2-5	CASGLAVKETQYF
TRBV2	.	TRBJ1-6	CASSVVRDALHF
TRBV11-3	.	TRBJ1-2	CASSLNGAADYGYTF
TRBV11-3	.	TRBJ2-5	CASSFNLGRAETQYF
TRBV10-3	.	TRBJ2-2	CAISHPSGGGSGELFF
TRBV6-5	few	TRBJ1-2	CASSLGQGSSGYTF
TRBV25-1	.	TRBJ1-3	CASSERVTGGSGNTIYF
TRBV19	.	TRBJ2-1	CASSRTGRASNEQFF
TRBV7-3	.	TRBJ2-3	CASSDGSTGKQYF
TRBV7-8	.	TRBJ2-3	CAIGVGGTDTKYF
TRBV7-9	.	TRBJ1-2	CASSFQQGGNYGYTF
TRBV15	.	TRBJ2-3	CASSGGGPDSQYF
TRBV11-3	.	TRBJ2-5	CASSRGRNRETQYF
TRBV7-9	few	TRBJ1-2	CASSSDRGADYGYTF
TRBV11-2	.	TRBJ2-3	CASSGGGADTQYF
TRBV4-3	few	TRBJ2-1	CASSPGLEYNEQFF
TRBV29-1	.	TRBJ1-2	CSVGRDGYTF
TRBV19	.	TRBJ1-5	CASSMSGFQHF
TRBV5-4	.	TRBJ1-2	CASSFTHGSNYGYTF
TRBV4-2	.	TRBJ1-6	CASSQDLSLHF
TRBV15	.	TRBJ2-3	CSTSRDASQDTQYF
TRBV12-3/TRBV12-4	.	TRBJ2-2	CASSLGSRRSTGELFF
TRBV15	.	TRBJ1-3	CATSRDLAGGNTIYF
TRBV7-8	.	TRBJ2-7	CASSLAGAGDEQYF
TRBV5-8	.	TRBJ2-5	CASSLVGRTSRETQYF
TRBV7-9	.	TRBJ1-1	CASSLELTARAKYFF
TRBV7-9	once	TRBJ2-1	CASSEGAVELQFF
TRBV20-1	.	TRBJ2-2	CSARGTSGGNTGELFF
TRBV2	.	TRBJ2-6	CASSVGGSYGANVGTF
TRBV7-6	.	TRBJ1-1	CASSLAHGTKEKAFF
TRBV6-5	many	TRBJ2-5	CASSPTGTSGQETQYF
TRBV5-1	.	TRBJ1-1	CASSVGLRHRGNTEAFF
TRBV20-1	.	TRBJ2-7	CSASRWGRKKQYF
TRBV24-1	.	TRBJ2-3	CATSSRVRDNTDTQYF
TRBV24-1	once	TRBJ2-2	CATSGGETGELFF
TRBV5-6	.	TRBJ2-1	CASSLRNSGGSDEQFF
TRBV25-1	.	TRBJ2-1	CASSDRGQGYTEQFF
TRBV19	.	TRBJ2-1	CASSFQRRGGSDELF
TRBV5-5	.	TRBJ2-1	CASSSSQVF
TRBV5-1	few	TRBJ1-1	CASSDDSINTTEAFF
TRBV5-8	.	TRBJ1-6	CASRSNGGLSPLHF
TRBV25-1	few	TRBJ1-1	CASTGLRQGLRNTEAFF
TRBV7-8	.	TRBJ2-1	CASSLAGGNDQHYQFF
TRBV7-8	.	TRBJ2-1	CASSLASGAYKQYFF
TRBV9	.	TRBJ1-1	CASSLGPDGQYFAFF
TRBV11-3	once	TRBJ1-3	CASSLDLTAAPGNTIYF
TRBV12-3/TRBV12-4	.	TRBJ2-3	CASTMQHTDTQYF
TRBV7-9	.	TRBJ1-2	CASSQGRAPGNPF
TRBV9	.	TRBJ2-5	CASSVYSTRGTEHF